This TCR beta chain was sequenced during a study of cytomegalovirus exposure and HLA in healthy donors. Whole-study findings and limits: Across donors, most TCRs were seen rarely, yet some public ones were widespread. As confirmed in vitro, a few CMV-associated chains were specific for CMV antigens.

V was trimmed by 5 bases and J by 6 bases, leaving 20 bases between them. Germline values: CDR1 SGHTA, CDR2 FQGNSA. This CDR3 spans 15 amino acids. The method was immunoSEQ multiplex PCR; TCRdb's version includes in-frame clones alone and lacks a portion of them. The sample lists 300,000 to 400,000 clones, 80% to 90% occurring once. In the case of this clone: Its target is not known.

The clonotype comes from a woman between 18 and 30 years old in good health and CMV-seronegative. Sample: PBMCs. V usage is TRBV7-2 and J usage is TRBJ2-7, with a tentative D call TRBD2 (6 bases). CDR3 protein: CASSTPPGTGVEQYF. CDR3 coding DNA: TGTGCCAGCAGCACTCCGCCGGGAACGGGAGTCGAGCAGTACTTC.